The T cell receptor (beta chain) described here comes from a study of graft-versus-host responses after intestinal transplantation. Overall study: Each recipient received anti-thymocyte globulin induction, then tacrolimus and steroids for 3 to 4 years.

Findings of the study overall: There were GvH clones found in recipient marrow, and some of them appeared first in ileum or blood.

The protocol was immunoSEQ multiplex PCR, while the TCRdb copy is restricted to in-frame clones and leaves out a portion. The table includes under 95,000 clones, roughly nine tenths detected once. Comment on this clone: Its antigen is currently unknown.

The V end was cut by 5 bases, the J end by 2 bases, with 12 bases between. This CDR3 contains 14 residues. In germline, CDR1 is SGHAT, CDR2 FQDESV (reference sequence). Sequenced material: unstimulated CD4+ T cells sorted from spleen or lymph node cells, taken before transplant. The clonotype comes from a human donor who was the organ donor for an intestinal transplant. The gene calls are TRBV11-1 and TRBJ2-5; D possibly corresponds to TRBD1 (6 bases). Here the CDR3 DNA reads TGTGCCAGCAGCCGAGGACAGTTACAAGAGACCCAGTACTTC. Protein sequence: CASSRGQLQETQYF. Supplemented by reference TRBV11-1 and TRBJ2-5, the full variable domain reads EAEVAQSPRYKITEKSQAVAFWCDPISGHATLYWYRQILGQGPELLVQFQDESVVDDSQLPKDRFSAERLKGVDSTLKIQPAELGDSAMYLCASSRGQLQETQYFGPGTRLLVL.